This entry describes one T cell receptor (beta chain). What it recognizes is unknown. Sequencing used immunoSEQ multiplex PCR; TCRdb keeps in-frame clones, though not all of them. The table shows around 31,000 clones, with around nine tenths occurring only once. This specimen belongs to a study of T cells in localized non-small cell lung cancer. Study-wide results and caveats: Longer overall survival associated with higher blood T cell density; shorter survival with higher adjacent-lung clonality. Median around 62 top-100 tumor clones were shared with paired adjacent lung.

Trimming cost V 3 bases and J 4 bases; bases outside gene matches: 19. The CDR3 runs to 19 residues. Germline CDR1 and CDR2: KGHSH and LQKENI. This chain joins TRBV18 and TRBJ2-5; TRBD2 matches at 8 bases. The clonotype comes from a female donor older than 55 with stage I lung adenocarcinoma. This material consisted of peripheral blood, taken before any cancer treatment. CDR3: CASSPSERGNLYGGETQYF. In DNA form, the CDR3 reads TGTGCCAGCTCACCCTCCGAGCGGGGGAACTTATACGGGGGAGAGACCCAGTACTTC. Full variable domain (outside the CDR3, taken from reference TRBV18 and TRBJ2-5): NAGVMQNPRHLVRRRGQEARLRCSPMKGHSHVYWYRQLPEEGLKFMVYLQKENIIDESGMPKERFSAEFPKEGPSILRIQQVVRGDSAAYFCASSPSERGNLYGGETQYFGPGTRLLVL.